Listed below are T cell receptor beta chains from one sample, sequenced in a study of identical twins. TCRdb re-analysed the 5' RACE reads in MiXCR, keeping a single row per CDR3 protein. The data contain roughly 770,000 distinct CDR3 sequences, over 15% of them seen just once; the ten biggest clones take up roughly 14%. This sample was shared with a second study, whose subject was T cells expressing NK-cell markers.

What was sequenced was PBMCs. The receptors here all came from a woman between 18 and 29 years old in good health. Each CDR3 is given without its conserved first and last residue.

TRBV19	TRBJ2-7	ASSIEVRWSAQY
TRBV6-1	TRBJ2-7	ASRLRQIRGYEQY
TRBV3-1	TRBJ2-7	ASTPGASGSAYEQY
TRBV7-9	TRBJ2-7	ASSSGTGAIPSYEQY
TRBV5-1	TRBJ2-1	ASSEVAGSYNEQF
TRBV12-3/TRBV12-4	TRBJ1-3	ASRPQGGGNTIY
TRBV20-1	TRBJ2-7	SARDPRTSSYEQY
TRBV6-5	TRBJ2-5	ASSYVGRQETQY
TRBV20-1	TRBJ1-1	SARDGSMNTEAF
TRBV3-1	TRBJ2-1	ASRQAGSYNEQF
TRBV12-3/TRBV12-4	TRBJ2-5	ASSFGQGAQTQY
TRBV4-3	TRBJ2-7	ASPRPAGESYEQY
TRBV13	TRBJ2-1	ASSLGIRGLVEQF
TRBV30	TRBJ1-4	AWSEGNEKLF
TRBV20-1	TRBJ2-1	SARTSGSLWNEQF
TRBV20-1	TRBJ1-2	SARTGSGGGYT
TRBV20-1	TRBJ2-7	SVDEQY
TRBV7-9	TRBJ1-2	ASSPLRGYT
TRBV7-2	TRBJ2-3	ASSLAPPTQY
TRBV20-1	TRBJ2-1	SASSGPSYNEQF
TRBV4-3	TRBJ2-2	AGGRDRGNGELF
TRBV20-1	TRBJ2-3	SAIQGGTDTQY
TRBV5-8	TRBJ2-2	ASSFRGHGNTGELF
TRBV7-2	TRBJ2-3	ASSFRGRDTQY
TRBV12-3/TRBV12-4	TRBJ1-3	ASSYRRTQKNTIY
TRBV29-1	TRBJ2-7	SVATALPYEQY
TRBV12-3/TRBV12-4	TRBJ1-1	ASSSLEGNTEAF
TRBV9	TRBJ2-3	ASSVAGTDTDTQY
TRBV5-1	TRBJ2-3	ASSLVGVGTDTQY
TRBV20-1	TRBJ1-6	SARGTNSPLH
TRBV5-1	TRBJ2-1	ASSLAGRSEQF
TRBV29-1	TRBJ2-1	SVEDRGGREGDEQF
TRBV6-6	TRBJ2-1	ASSYKGYNEQF
TRBV11-3	TRBJ2-1	ASSVGLAPYNEQF
TRBV19	TRBJ2-1	ASIGLGTNDEQF
TRBV9	TRBJ1-6	ASSGHRGRSPLH
TRBV10-3	TRBJ1-1	AISESWENTEAF
TRBV7-7	TRBJ2-1	ASSLGSSAINEQF
TRBV15	TRBJ2-2	ATSAAGTGNTGELF
TRBV7-3	TRBJ1-2	ASSLSPGNYGYT
TRBV19	TRBJ2-3	ASSPGHRDTQY
TRBV18	TRBJ1-1	ASSPSAVGNTEAF
TRBV5-1	TRBJ2-3	ASSLNPSGATDTQY
TRBV5-1	TRBJ2-4	ASSLVQGKNIQY
TRBV7-2	TRBJ2-3	ASSPIIPTQY
TRBV27	TRBJ2-7	ARGPRPRHEQY
TRBV5-1	TRBJ2-7	ASSLTGSYEQY
TRBV3-1	TRBJ1-1	ASSRVADEAF
TRBV5-1	TRBJ2-7	ASSLVAATEQY
TRBV10-3	TRBJ1-2	AISPDRDGGYT
TRBV5-6	TRBJ1-5	ASSLEKYSNQPQH
TRBV7-2	TRBJ2-2	ASSSGQQPTGELF
TRBV20-1	TRBJ2-1	SASPRGGPYNEQF